What follows are 6 T cell receptor beta chains derived from one specimen sequenced in a study of T-cell reconstitution after alpha-beta-depleted transplantation in children. Molecular barcoding with unique molecular identifiers was used for the TCRbeta library. TCRdb recomputed calls from the PCR reads with MiXCR, one row per CDR3 protein. This sample carries some 490,000 distinct CDR3 sequences, approximately 13% of them seen once, and the ten largest clones take around 6%. Sequenced material: PBMCs from the stem cell graft donor, taken from the stem cell graft. The receptor source for this set is a human donor who donated a stem cell graft to a child with combined immunodeficiency.

This clonotype was counted at least ten times. The chain uses TRBV12-3 or TRBV12-4 and TRBJ2-1; D unresolved. The CDR3 is made up of 15 amino acids. Here the CDR3 reads CVVLSRPSSYNEQFF. The CDR3, as DNA: TGTGTTGTATTATCGCGGCCGAGCTCCTACAATGAGCAGTTCTTC.

This clonotype was recorded at least ten times. The chain carries TRBV12-3 or TRBV12-4 and TRBJ2-7, with 7 bases identical to TRBD1. Trimming took 5 bases from V and 4 from J; bases not matched to a gene: 2. The CDR3 has 12 amino acids. The CDR3 nucleotides read TGTGCCAGCAGTAAGACAGGGTACGAGCAGTACTTC. Amino acid sequence: CASSKTGYEQYF.

This clonotype was seen at least ten times. The rearrangement joins TRBV5-1 to TRBJ2-2; D is perhaps TRBD2 (6 bases). Germline-derived CDR1 and CDR2 are SGHRS and YFSETQ. Deletions cut 0 bases from V and 2 bases from J, with 14 bases between. This CDR3 is 17 amino acids long. CDR3 coding DNA: TGCGCCAGCAGCTTGGCCGGGACGGGAGAAAACACCGGGGAGCTGTTTTTT. Its protein product is CASSLAGTGENTGELFF.

This clonotype has more than one count but fewer than ten. V gene TRBV24-1 combines with J gene TRBJ2-5, with D perhaps matching TRBD1 (5 bases). Germline V gene lookup returns CDR1 KGHDR and CDR2 SFDVKD. Trimming pared 0 bases from V and 7 bases from J, leaving 8 bases between. This CDR3 is built from 13 residues. The CDR3, as DNA: TGTGCCACCAGTGATTTGAGGGGTGGGACCCAGTACTTC. Translating gives CATSDLRGGTQYF.

This clonotype occurred many times. This sequence joins TRBV12-3 or TRBV12-4 and TRBJ2-7, with D possibly matching TRBD2 (5 bases). The CDR3 runs to 14 residues. V was shortened by 5 bases and J by 6 bases, with 17 bases between the two germline ends. The CDR3 sequence: CASSVTSRGSEQYF. CDR3 coding DNA: TGTGCCAGCAGTGTGACCAGTCGAGGGTCCGAGCAGTACTTC.

This clonotype was counted many times. This chain uses TRBV20-1 with TRBJ2-1, with a possible D match to TRBD2 (6 bases). Germline V gene data show CDR1 as DFQATT and CDR2 as SNEGSKA (reference sequence). The CDR3 totals 12 residues. V lost 2 bases, J lost 9 bases, and 11 bases lay in between. CDR3 DNA: TGCAGTGCTAGAAGGGACTCGGGTGAGCAGTTCTTC. Protein sequence: CSARRDSGEQFF.